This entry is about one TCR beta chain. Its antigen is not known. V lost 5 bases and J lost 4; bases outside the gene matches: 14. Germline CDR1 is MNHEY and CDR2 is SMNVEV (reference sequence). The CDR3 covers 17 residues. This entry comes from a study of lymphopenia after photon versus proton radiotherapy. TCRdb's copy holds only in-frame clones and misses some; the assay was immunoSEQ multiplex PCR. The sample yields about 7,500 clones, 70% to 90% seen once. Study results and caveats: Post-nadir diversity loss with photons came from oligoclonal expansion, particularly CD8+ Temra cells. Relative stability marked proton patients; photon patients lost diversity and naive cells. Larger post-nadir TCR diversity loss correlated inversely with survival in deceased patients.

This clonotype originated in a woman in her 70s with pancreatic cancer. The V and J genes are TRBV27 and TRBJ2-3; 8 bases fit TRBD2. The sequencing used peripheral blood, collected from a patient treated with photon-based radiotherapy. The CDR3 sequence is CASSSLGRTGGPDTQYF. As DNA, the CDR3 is TGTGCCAGCAGTAGCCTCGGGAGAACGGGAGGGCCAGATACGCAGTATTTT.